What follows describes a single T cell receptor (beta chain). Germline V gene data show CDR1 as SGHRS and CDR2 as YFSETQ. This CDR3 spans 14 amino acids. V was clipped by 1 base and J by 0 bases, with 2 bases between them. Sample time point: patch test 3, about 24 weeks after DPC sensitization. Treatment reported: therapeutic diphenylcyclopropenone sensitization with weekly scalp DPC. Researchers sampled blood before each patch test went on. MiXCR was run by TCRdb on the RACE reads, yielding one entry per CDR3 protein. The data hold about 92,000 distinct CDR3 sequences, with 9.5% to 13% observed a single time. The data derive from a study of human T cells and chemical hapten exposure. At the level of the study: Subjects had 2% DPC placed on approximately 2 cm by approximately 2 cm of upper inner arm skin for sensitization. Patients, mostly women, had alopecia areata, alopecia totalis or alopecia universalis. Minor pooled library volume differences mainly drove per-sample TCR yield variation.

The chain uses TRBV5-1 and TRBJ2-6, with D uncertain. This sample comprised whole blood, obtained in connection with sensitization to the hapten diphenylcyclopropenone (DPC). This TCR came from a woman in her thirties with alopecia areata. Some clones in this sample may be carry-over from other donors' samples. The CDR3 protein is CASSLPSGANVLTF. The CDR3 DNA is TGCGCCAGCAGCTTGCCCTCTGGGGCCAACGTCCTGACTTTC.